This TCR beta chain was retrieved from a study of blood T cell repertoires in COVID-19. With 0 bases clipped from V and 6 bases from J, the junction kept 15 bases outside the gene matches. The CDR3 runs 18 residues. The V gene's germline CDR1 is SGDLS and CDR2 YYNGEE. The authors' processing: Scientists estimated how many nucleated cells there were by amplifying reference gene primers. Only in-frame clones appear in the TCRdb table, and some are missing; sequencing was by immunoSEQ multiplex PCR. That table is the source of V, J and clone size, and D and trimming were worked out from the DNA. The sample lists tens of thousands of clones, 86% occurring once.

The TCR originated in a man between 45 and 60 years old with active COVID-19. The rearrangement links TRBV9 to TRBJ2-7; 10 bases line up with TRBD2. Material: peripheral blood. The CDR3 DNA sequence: TGTGCCAGCAGCGTAGGTGCGGCCACTAGCGGGATGGTTCCCGAGCAGTACTTC. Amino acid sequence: CASSVGAATSGMVPEQYF. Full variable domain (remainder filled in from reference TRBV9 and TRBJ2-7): DSGVTQTPKHLITATGQRVTLRCSPRSGDLSVYWYQQSLDQGLQFLIQYYNGEERAKGNILERFSAQQFPDLHSELNLSSLELGDSALYFCASSVGAATSGMVPEQYFGPGTRLTVT.